Presented here are 27 T cell receptor beta chains from one specimen sequenced in a study of CD8 T cells in ankylosing spondylitis. Antigens of these TCRs are unknown. Each CDR3 protein is one row after TCRdb ran MiXCR on the 5' RACE reads. The top ten clones hold over 1% of a sample with about 480,000 distinct CDR3 sequences, roughly 15% of them seen once. Whole-study findings and limits: A motif of seven or eight highly homologous TCR beta variants was seen as apparently characteristic of ankylosing spondylitis blood.

The sample was blood, either unsorted or a sorted T cell fraction (not recorded which). Receptor source: a male donor with ankylosing spondylitis.

The sample holds a few counts of this clonotype. The rearrangement uses TRBV29-1 and TRBJ2-2; 9 nucleotides line up with TRBD2. Germline lookup yields CDR1 SQVTM and CDR2 ANQGSEA. The CDR3 runs to 14 residues. The trim removed 6 bases at V and 7 bases at J, leaving 9 bases unmatched. CDR3 DNA sequence: TGCAGCGTAGGCGCAGCGGGGGGAAACGGGGAGCTGTTTTTT. This encodes CSVGAAGGNGELFF.

This clonotype was counted only a few times. The chain is built from TRBV9 and TRBJ1-4; 7 bases fit TRBD1. This CDR3 is 15 amino acids long. Germline lookup yields CDR1 SGDLS and CDR2 YYNGEE. V shed 0 bases and J 8 bases; nucleotides not matched to a gene: 7. The CDR3 here is CASSVAGDSREKLFF. CDR3 nucleotides: TGTGCCAGCAGCGTAGCGGGGGACAGTCGCGAAAAACTGTTTTTT.

This sequence joins TRBV20-1 and TRBJ2-1; the D gene is possibly TRBD2 (5 bases). The CDR3 sequence is 17 residues long. CDR1 is DFQATT and CDR2 is SNEGSKA in the germline V gene (reference sequence). Between the trimmed V and J ends, which lost 0 bases and 2 bases, there was a span of 17 bases. Here the CDR3 DNA reads TGCAGTGCTAGAGATTGGGGATCCTCGGGAACCTACAATGAGCAGTTCTTC. Encoded protein: CSARDWGSSGTYNEQFF.

The chain links TRBV9 to TRBJ2-1; perhaps D is TRBD1 or TRBD2 (5 bases each). Trimming stripped 4 bases from V and 8 bases from J, with 19 bases between. CDR1 SGDLS and CDR2 YYNGEE come from the germline V gene. The CDR3 spans 15 residues. The CDR3 DNA reads as TGTGCCAGCAGCCCGGCGCCCCAAGGGGACGATGAGCAGTTCTTC. Translation: CASSPAPQGDDEQFF.

This clonotype was seen only a few times. The J gene is TRBJ2-7, the V gene TRBV5-5, with D possibly being TRBD2 (5 bases). The CDR3 totals 16 residues. Between the trimmed V and J ends, which lost 2 bases and 1 base, there was a span of 16 bases. Germline loops: CDR1 SGHKS, CDR2 YYEKEE (reference sequence). This CDR3 reads CASSFSYSPGSYEQYF. CDR3 DNA sequence: TGTGCCAGCAGCTTCTCGTACAGCCCGGGGTCCTACGAGCAGTACTTC.

This clonotype was seen repeatedly, ten times or more. J is TRBJ1-1 and V is TRBV4-1; D is undetermined. Germline CDR1 and CDR2: MGHRA and YSYEKL. Trimming left V 0 bases short and J 4 bases short, with 9 bases between. The CDR3 is 14 amino acids. Here the CDR3 DNA reads TGCGCCAGCAGCCAAGATTCCATTCGCACTGAAGCTTTCTTT. It specifies CASSQDSIRTEAFF.

This clonotype was detected a few times. The chain uses TRBV15 and TRBJ2-3; no reliable D call. Looked up from germline, CDR1 is LNHNV and CDR2 is YYDKDF (reference sequence). This CDR3 spans 12 amino acids. Deletions cut 3 bases from V and 6 bases from J, with 7 bases between. CDR3 nucleotides: TGTGCCACCAGCAGGGTCCGGGATACGCAGTATTTT. Amino acids: CATSRVRDTQYF.

The chain combines TRBV6-5 with TRBJ1-5; 7 nucleotides align to TRBD1. The CDR3 is 16 amino acids. Germline V gene data show CDR1 as MNHEY and CDR2 as SVGAGI. V gave up 0 bases and J gave up 2 bases; unmatched junction bases: 4. CDR3 sequence reads: CASSYSGGTGNQPQHF. In nucleotides, the CDR3 is TGTGCCAGCAGTTACTCAGGTGGGACAGGCAATCAGCCCCAGCATTTT.

This clonotype turned up a few times. The rearrangement links TRBV7-9 to TRBJ1-6; perhaps TRBD1 as D (5 bases). Trimming removed 5 bases from V and 14 bases from J, with 13 bases in between. From germline, CDR1 is SEHNR and CDR2 FQNEAQ (reference sequence). The CDR3 sequence is 12 residues long. The CDR3 sequence: CASSTSGGALHF. In DNA form, the CDR3 reads TGTGCCAGCAGCACGTCGGGGGGGGCCCTCCACTTT.

This clonotype has just a few counts. V and J are TRBV7-2 and TRBJ2-5, with D perhaps TRBD2 (5 bases). This CDR3 has 13 residues. Trimming removed 5 bases at V and 3 bases at J, with 10 bases between. Germline lookup yields CDR1 SGHTA and CDR2 FQGNSA. For the CDR3, the DNA is TGTGCCAGCAGCCCTGGGGAGAAAGAGACCCAGTACTTC. Residues: CASSPGEKETQYF.

This chain connects TRBV5-6 to TRBJ1-5; D is ambiguous. CDR1 and CDR2 (germline): SGHDT, YYEEEE. V was trimmed by 2 bases and J by 5 bases, leaving 8 bases between them. This CDR3 contains 13 residues. The CDR3 protein is CASSFREDQPQHF. The CDR3 coding sequence is TGTGCCAGCAGCTTTCGGGAAGATCAGCCCCAGCATTTT.

J is TRBJ2-3 and V is TRBV5-6; 13 nucleotides match TRBD2. The CDR3 runs to 15 residues. V lost 4 bases to trimming and J lost 3 bases; unmatched junction nucleotides: 2. Germline V CDR1 and CDR2: SGHDT, YYEEEE. Here the CDR3 reads CASSMGLAGTDTQYF. CDR3 bases: TGTGCCAGCAGCATGGGACTAGCGGGGACAGATACGCAGTATTTT.

In this sample, this clonotype turned up a few times. The rearrangement joins TRBV12-3 or TRBV12-4 to TRBJ1-5, with TRBD1 matching over 8 bases. This CDR3 region has 14 residues. Trimming at V came to 4 bases and at J to 4 bases, leaving 3 bases not matched to a gene. CDR3 region: CASSSGQANQPQHF. The CDR3 nucleotides are TGTGCCAGCAGTTCGGGACAGGCGAATCAGCCCCAGCATTTT.

The chain employs TRBV29-1 and TRBJ2-3; TRBD1 agrees at 10 bases. This CDR3 region has 15 residues. V lost 3 bases and J lost 1; bases outside the gene matches: 4. Looked up from germline, CDR1 is SQVTM and CDR2 is ANQGSEA. CDR3 protein: CSVDRGTGGTDTQYF. CDR3 nucleotide sequence: TGCAGCGTTGACAGAGGGACAGGGGGCACAGATACGCAGTATTTT.

The chain uses TRBV19 and TRBJ2-7; D might be TRBD2 (6 bases). Germline CDR1 LNHDA, CDR2 SQIVND (reference sequence). V was trimmed by 5 bases and J by 1 base, leaving 9 bases between them. The CDR3 is 13 residues long. The CDR3 DNA sequence: TGTGCCAGTAGTGAGGGGAGGTCCTACGAGCAGTACTTC. Residues: CASSEGRSYEQYF.

This clonotype was counted at least ten times. The V and J genes are TRBV5-1 and TRBJ2-5; the match to TRBD2 covers 7 bases. Germline trimming cut 2 bases from V and 3 bases from J; bases unmatched to any gene: 1. The CDR3 loop spans 13 amino acids. Per germline, CDR1 SGHRS and CDR2 YFSETQ. This CDR3 is CASSLGLEETQYF. CDR3 nucleotide sequence: TGCGCCAGCAGCTTAGGACTAGAAGAGACCCAGTACTTC.

This clonotype showed up just a few times. The chain has TRBV5-1 and TRBJ2-1; D gene ambiguous. CDR1 is SGHRS and CDR2 is YFSETQ in the germline V gene. Trimming left V 0 bases short and J 7 bases short, with 11 bases between. The CDR3 has 14 amino acids. The chain's CDR3 is CASSLGAARNEQFF. CDR3 nucleotide sequence: TGCGCCAGCAGCTTGGGGGCCGCTAGGAATGAGCAGTTCTTC.

This clonotype was seen a few times. V gene TRBV5-5 combines with J gene TRBJ2-7, with D possibly matching TRBD1 (6 bases). Germline CDR1 reads SGHKS; CDR2 reads YYEKEE (reference sequence). Trimming stripped 0 bases from V and 3 bases from J, with 13 bases between. The CDR3 covers 15 residues. CDR3 nucleotides: TGTGCCAGCAGCTTGGCCGGCGGACAGAACTACGAGCAGTACTTC. Translating gives CASSLAGGQNYEQYF. Supplemented by reference TRBV5-5 and TRBJ2-7, the full variable domain reads DAGVTQSPTHLIKTRGQQVTLRCSPISGHKSVSWYQQVLGQGPQFIFQYYEKEERGRGNFPDRFSARQFPNYSSELNVNALLLGDSALYLCASSLAGGQNYEQYFGPGTRLTVT.

This clonotype came up many times. The chain uses TRBV5-1 and TRBJ2-3; 11 nucleotides line up with TRBD1. This CDR3 spans 13 amino acids. V was pared by 4 bases and J by 9 bases, with 4 bases of the junction left unmatched. Germline loops: CDR1 SGHRS, CDR2 YFSETQ. The chain's CDR3 is CASSEGQGGTQYF. CDR3 sequence (DNA): TGCGCCAGCAGCGAGGGACAGGGGGGGACGCAGTATTTT. The entire variable domain, with the rest obtained from reference TRBV5-1 and TRBJ2-3, is as follows: KAGVTQTPRYLIKTRGQQVTLSCSPISGHRSVSWYQQTPGQGLQFLFEYFSETQRNKGNFPGRFSGRQFSNSRSEMNVSTLELGDSALYLCASSEGQGGTQYFGPGTRLTVL.

This chain connects TRBV29-1 to TRBJ2-5; no firm D call. The germline V and J ends were trimmed by 7 bases and 0 bases, with 6 bases remaining between them. The CDR3 totals 11 residues. Germline lookup yields CDR1 SQVTM and CDR2 ANQGSEA. Here the CDR3 DNA reads TGCAGCGCTGGGAACCAAGAGACCCAGTACTTC. As protein: CSAGNQETQYF. The entire variable domain, with the rest obtained from reference TRBV29-1 and TRBJ2-5, is as follows: SAVISQKPSRDICQRGTSLTIQCQVDSQVTMMFWYRQQPGQSLTLIATANQGSEATYESGFVIDKFPISRPNLTFSTLTVSNMSPEDSSIYLCSAGNQETQYFGPGTRLLVL.

The sample holds many counts of this clonotype. This chain links TRBV12-3 or TRBV12-4 with TRBJ2-3, with unresolved D. V was clipped by 2 bases and J by 2 bases, with 8 bases between them. This CDR3 comprises 14 residues. In DNA form, the CDR3 reads TGTGCCAGCAGTTTATTGCAGACCACAGATACGCAGTATTTT. Encoded protein: CASSLLQTTDTQYF.

This clonotype was found a few times. This chain links TRBV20-1 with TRBJ2-5, with D uncertain. The CDR3 spans 13 residues. Germline lookup yields CDR1 DFQATT and CDR2 SNEGSKA (reference sequence). The V end lost 5 bases, the J end lost 3 bases, and 13 bases lay between the germline ends. CDR3 sequence (DNA): TGCAGTGCTCCCAAGCTCACTGAAGAGACCCAGTACTTC. The encoded protein is CSAPKLTEETQYF.

This clonotype was counted a few times. This rearrangement joins TRBV20-1 to TRBJ1-6; 9 nucleotides line up with TRBD1. The CDR3 runs 16 residues. The junction had 7 bases not matched to a gene; V was cut back by 0 bases and J by 7 bases. The germline gives CDR1 DFQATT, CDR2 SNEGSKA (reference sequence). The CDR3 spells CSARDPGQGLNSPLHF. The CDR3 nucleotides read TGCAGTGCTAGAGACCCCGGACAGGGGCTAAATTCACCCCTCCACTTT.

Note on this clonotype: Sequence at one end of the junction differs from germline and may be a read error. The chain links TRBV5-4 to TRBJ1-4; D is possibly TRBD1 (6 bases). CDR1 and CDR2 from the germline V gene are SGHNT and YYREEE (reference sequence). The CDR3 has 16 residues. The CDR3 spells CASSYGGPVMGEKPFF. Written as DNA, the CDR3 is TGTGCCAGCTCCTATGGGGGGCCGGTGATGGGTGAAAAACCGTTTTTT.

This chain's CDR3 is CASSLRGNGNQPQHF. The CDR3 DNA sequence: TGTGCCAGCAGCTTACGGGGGAACGGCAATCAGCCCCAGCATTTT. The chain couples TRBV7-2 to TRBJ1-5, with D possibly TRBD1 on 5 matching bases. Trimming pared 2 bases from V and 2 bases from J, leaving 10 bases between. Germline lookup yields CDR1 SGHTA and CDR2 FQGNSA. The CDR3 is made up of 15 amino acids. The complete variable domain, with remaining parts taken from reference TRBV7-2 and TRBJ1-5, reads GAGVSQSPSNKVTEKGKDVELRCDPISGHTALYWYRQSLGQGLEFLIYFQGNSAPDKSGLPSDRFSAERTGGSVSTLTIQRTQQEDSAVYLCASSLRGNGNQPQHFGDGTRLSIL.

In this sample, this clonotype turned up a few times. This chain joins TRBV6-5 and TRBJ1-5, with D possibly TRBD1 on 6 matching bases. This CDR3 comprises 14 residues. Germline CDR1 and CDR2: MNHEY and SVGAGI. V was clipped by 2 bases and J by 4 bases, with 9 bases between them. The CDR3 coding sequence is TGTGCCAGCAGTTACCGCCAGGGGAATCAGCCCCAGCATTTT. Its translation is CASSYRQGNQPQHF.

The chain links TRBV7-2 to TRBJ2-7; 7 bases are shared with TRBD1. V dropped 3 bases and J dropped 0; count of bases not matched to a gene: 5. Germline V lookup: CDR1 SGHTA, CDR2 FQGNSA. The CDR3 extends over 15 amino acids. CDR3 DNA: TGTGCCAGCAGCTTTCAGACAGGGAGCTCCTACGAGCAGTACTTC. Translation gives CASSFQTGSSYEQYF.